These 30 T cell receptor beta chains were sequenced from one sample in a study of cytomegalovirus exposure and HLA in healthy donors. Researchers ran the PCR with 60 Vbeta and 13 Jbeta primers. The assay was immunoSEQ multiplex PCR, and TCRdb's table has in-frame clones only and misses some. The data contain more than 90,000 clones, about 80% of them singletons. Sequenced sample: PBMCs. These receptors were collected from a woman between 55 and 75 years old in good health and CMV-seronegative.

This sequence joins TRBV28 and TRBJ1-2; D remains ambiguous. CDR3 length: 13 amino acids. Germline V gene data show CDR1 as MDHEN and CDR2 as SYDVKM. Deletions cut 2 bases from V and 2 bases from J, with 6 bases between. CDR3 sequence: CASSLDGNYGYTF. As DNA, the CDR3 is TGTGCCAGCAGTTTAGACGGGAACTATGGCTACACCTTC.

This clone has only a few counts. The V call is TRBV4-3, the J call TRBJ2-1, with TRBD2 matching over 12 bases. The CDR3 sequence is 16 residues long. The ends lost 4 bases at V and 7 bases at J; junction bases unmatched: 8. Germline V gene data show CDR1 as LGHNA and CDR2 as YSLEER. The CDR3 region is CASSPYGTSGLNEQFF. The CDR3 nucleotides are TGCGCCAGCAGCCCATATGGGACTAGCGGGTTAAATGAGCAGTTCTTC.

The gene calls are TRBV13 and TRBJ2-3; 11 bases are a match to TRBD2. J was trimmed by 0 bases and V by 5 bases; bases with no gene match: 1. CDR3 length equals 15 residues. In germline, CDR1 is PRHDT, CDR2 FYEKMQ (reference sequence). For the CDR3, the DNA is TGTGCCAGCAGCCTAGCGGGGGGAAGCACAGATACGCAGTATTTT. It codes for CASSLAGGSTDTQYF.

CDR3 region: CASSQASDRAPSYGYTF. CDR3 sequence (DNA): TGCGCCAGCAGCCAAGCCTCCGACAGGGCCCCGAGCTATGGCTACACCTTC. The chain is built from TRBV4-3 and TRBJ1-2, with 7 nucleotides matching TRBD1. The germline CDR1 and CDR2 sequences are LGHNA and YSLEER. This CDR3 has 17 residues. With 1 base clipped from V and 4 bases from J, the junction kept 12 bases outside the gene matches.

The genes are TRBV23-1 and TRBJ2-1; TRBD1 aligns across 10 bases. TRBV23-1 is sorted into the ORF group, with uncertain function. The CDR3 contains 16 residues. J gave up 9 bases and V 2 bases, and 10 bases lay outside the gene matches. In DNA, the CDR3 is TGCGCCAGCAGTCAACCGGTGGACAGGGGGTGGGTTGAGCAGTTCTTC. It encodes CASSQPVDRGWVEQFF.

A single count supports this clone. The V and J genes are TRBV5-1 and TRBJ2-7; 7 bases fit TRBD1. The germline gives CDR1 SGHRS, CDR2 YFSETQ. With 1 base clipped from V and 6 bases from J, the junction kept 7 bases outside the gene matches. The CDR3 consists of 14 residues. CDR3 coding DNA: TGCGCCAGCAGCTTGAGCCCAGGGGGTAGCGAGCAGTACTTC. Protein product: CASSLSPGGSEQYF.

This chain links TRBV25-1 with TRBJ2-2; tentatively, D is TRBD2 (5 bases). V dropped 4 bases and J dropped 3 bases, with 12 bases sitting between them. Germline V gives CDR1 MGHDK, CDR2 SYGVNS. The CDR3 is 15 amino acids. CDR3 sequence: CASSVRTGYTGELFF. In nucleotides, the CDR3 is TGTGCCAGCAGTGTAAGGACTGGGTACACCGGGGAGCTGTTTTTT.

This clone was picked up a small number of times. The gene calls are TRBV28 and TRBJ2-7; maybe TRBD1 (6 bases). V was clipped by 5 bases and J by 5 bases, with 19 bases between them. Germline lookup yields CDR1 MDHEN and CDR2 SYDVKM. The CDR3 is 15 amino acids. CDR3 sequence: CASSESGTGFDEQYF. CDR3 sequence (DNA): TGTGCCAGCAGTGAAAGCGGCACAGGGTTTGACGAGCAGTACTTC.

This chain joins TRBV27 and TRBJ1-2; a possible D gene is TRBD1 (5 bases). Trimming took off 3 bases at V and 8 bases at J, with 13 bases between the two ends. The CDR3 covers 13 residues. CDR1 and CDR2 from the germline V gene are MNHEY and SMNVEV (reference sequence). The DNA for the CDR3 is TGTGCCAGCAGTTTGGGAAGGGGTGTCGGCTACACCTTC. It specifies CASSLGRGVGYTF.

V usage is TRBV10-3 and J usage is TRBJ2-5; 9 bases match TRBD1. With V trimmed by 7 bases and J by 5 bases, 8 bases remained unmatched. There are 14 residues in the CDR3. Germline V gene data show CDR1 as ENHRY and CDR2 as SYGVKD. CDR3 sequence: CAINPGQGGETQYF. CDR3 sequence (DNA): TGTGCCATCAACCCGGGACAGGGTGGTGAGACCCAGTACTTC.

The chain combines TRBV7-6 with TRBJ2-1, with D maybe TRBD1 (6 bases). Per germline, CDR1 SGHVS and CDR2 FNYEAQ. The CDR3 covers 16 residues. V was pared by 0 bases and J by 4 bases, with 13 bases between. CDR3 nucleotides: TGTGCCAGCAGCTTAGCGGCAACAGGGTTGTACAATGAGCAGTTCTTC. Protein product: CASSLAATGLYNEQFF.

The CDR3 bases are TGTGCCAGCAGGGGGACTGCGGAGAGAGATTGGGCAGATACGCAGTATTTT. Protein sequence: CASRGTAERDWADTQYF. The rearrangement uses TRBV2 and TRBJ2-3, with TRBD2 as a possible D gene (6 bases). The CDR3 loop spans 17 amino acids. Germline V gene lookup returns CDR1 SNHLY and CDR2 FYNNEI. The V gene lost 6 bases and the J gene lost 4 bases, with 23 bases spanning the gap.

This clone was counted between two and nine times. The chain links TRBV19 to TRBJ1-2, with 7 bases identical to TRBD1. Germline trimming cut 0 bases from V and 7 bases from J; bases unmatched to any gene: 8. Germline V gene sequence: CDR1 LNHDA, CDR2 SQIVND (reference sequence). The CDR3 consists of 15 residues. The CDR3 nucleotides read TGTGCCAGTAGTATAGACTGGGGACAGCATAGTGGCTACACCTTC. This gives the protein CASSIDWGQHSGYTF.

V and J are TRBV2 and TRBJ2-1; 9 nucleotides line up with TRBD2. The CDR3 totals 15 residues. V lost 6 bases, J lost 0 bases, and 3 bases stayed unmatched. Germline-derived CDR1 and CDR2 are SNHLY and FYNNEI. Here the CDR3 reads CASSLAGSSYNEQFF. DNA of the CDR3: TGTGCCAGCAGCCTAGCGGGGAGCTCCTACAATGAGCAGTTCTTC.

This clone was seen only once. The V gene is TRBV30, the J gene TRBJ2-2; D is unresolved. The germline V gene has CDR1 GTSNPN and CDR2 SVGIG (reference sequence). This CDR3 has 14 amino acids. Trimming pared 1 base from V and 3 bases from J, leaving 9 bases between. CDR3 DNA: TGTGCCTGGAGTGCCACGCGGTACACCGGGGAGCTGTTTTTT. It yields the protein CAWSATRYTGELFF.

This chain uses TRBV27 with TRBJ2-7, with D maybe TRBD2 (6 bases). The CDR3 is 13 amino acids. V lost 6 bases to trimming and J lost 7 bases, with 16 bases between them. CDR1 and CDR2 (germline): MNHEY, SMNVEV (reference sequence). The CDR3 protein is CASRRGAAGEQYF. CDR3 coding DNA: TGTGCCAGCAGGCGGGGCGCGGCGGGAGAGCAGTACTTC.

The chain has TRBV5-6 and TRBJ2-5, with D possibly TRBD1 on 6 matching bases. Trimming left V 4 bases short and J 1 base short, with 23 bases between. CDR1 is SGHDT, CDR2 YYEEEE, per germline. This CDR3 is built from 18 residues. The CDR3 bases are TGTGCCAGCAGCGCAGCCGGGACACCTAGTTGGGGCCAAGAGACCCAGTACTTC. It yields the protein CASSAAGTPSWGQETQYF.

This sequence joins TRBV5-4 and TRBJ2-2; possible D gene TRBD1, 5 bases. V was pared by 4 bases and J by 5 bases, with 18 bases between. Germline V gene sequence: CDR1 SGHNT, CDR2 YYREEE (reference sequence). This CDR3 has 16 residues. CDR3 region: CASSPMVGRHTGELFF. The CDR3, as DNA: TGTGCCAGCAGCCCTATGGTGGGGCGCCATACCGGGGAGCTGTTTTTT.

The chain carries TRBV18 and TRBJ1-1; 7 bases match TRBD1. The CDR3 totals 14 residues. Germline trimming cut 1 base from V and 6 bases from J; bases unmatched to any gene: 5. Germline loops: CDR1 KGHSH, CDR2 LQKENI. The CDR3 DNA sequence: TGTGCCAGCTCACCACGACAGGGAGGTGCTGAAGCTTTCTTT. Translation: CASSPRQGGAEAFF.

The chain has TRBV30 and TRBJ2-5; 8 bases fit TRBD1. Trimming took 0 bases from V and 5 from J; bases not matched to a gene: 14. CDR1 and CDR2 (germline): GTSNPN, SVGIG (reference sequence). The CDR3 is 17 amino acids. CDR3 DNA sequence: TGTGCCTGGAGTGTATTGGGCAGGGGGCCGGGTAAGGAGACCCAGTACTTC. This translates into CAWSVLGRGPGKETQYF.

This chain joins TRBV6-6 and TRBJ2-1; TRBD2 matches at 12 bases. There are 16 residues in the CDR3. Germline V lookup: CDR1 MNHNY, CDR2 SVGAGI (reference sequence). J lost 8 bases, V lost 6 bases, and 11 bases had no gene match. CDR3 amino acids: CASRYTSGGPSYEQFF. CDR3 nucleotide sequence: TGTGCCAGCAGATACACTAGCGGGGGGCCGTCCTATGAGCAGTTCTTC.

The sample holds one count of this clone. The CDR3 spells CASSQTGMNTEAFF. CDR3 bases: TGTGCCAGCAGCCAGACAGGGATGAACACTGAAGCTTTCTTT. The rearrangement links TRBV7-9 to TRBJ1-1; 7 positions match TRBD1. After removal of 5 bases from V and 0 bases from J, the junction contained 3 bases not matched to a gene. The CDR3 has 14 residues. The V gene's germline CDR1 is SEHNR and CDR2 FQNEAQ (reference sequence).

The V call is TRBV7-9, the J call TRBJ2-4, with D possibly being TRBD1 (5 bases). V lost 2 bases and J 0 bases, leaving 11 bases between the germline ends. The CDR3 contains 16 residues. Germline assignment: CDR1 SEHNR and CDR2 FQNEAQ (reference sequence). CDR3 nucleotides: TGTGCCAGCAGCTTAAGTAGGCAGGGAGCCAAAAACATTCAGTACTTC. Amino acids: CASSLSRQGAKNIQYF. Full variable domain (remainder filled in from reference TRBV7-9 and TRBJ2-4): DTGVSQNPRHKITKRGQNVTFRCDPISEHNRLYWYRQTLGQGPEFLTYFQNEAQLEKSRLLSDRFSAERPKGSFSTLEIQRTEQGDSAMYLCASSLSRQGAKNIQYFGAGTRLSVL.

The chain carries TRBV5-1 and TRBJ1-5, with D tentatively TRBD1 (6 bases). V lost 3 bases, J lost 9 bases, and 13 bases lay in between. The CDR3 totals 13 residues. Per germline, CDR1 SGHRS and CDR2 YFSETQ. Here the CDR3 reads CASSWTRGTPQHF. The DNA for the CDR3 is TGCGCCAGCAGCTGGACGAGGGGGACGCCCCAGCATTTT.

V gene TRBV4-2 combines with J gene TRBJ2-2, with D tentatively TRBD2 (5 bases). The CDR3 covers 13 residues. V lost 0 bases and J 7 bases, leaving 6 bases between the germline ends. Germline V gives CDR1 LGHNA, CDR2 YNFKEQ. The CDR3 is CASSQDRGGELFF. The CDR3 nucleotides are TGTGCCAGCAGCCAAGATCGGGGCGGGGAGCTGTTTTTT.

The CDR3 coding sequence is TGTGCCAGCAGCAAGCAAGGGACTAGCGGGAGGTCCCTAAAAGCCAAAAACATTCAGTACTTC. This gives the protein CASSKQGTSGRSLKAKNIQYF. The chain carries TRBV21-1 and TRBJ2-4; the D call in the table, TRBD2, was not verified against the DNA. TRBV21-1 has pseudogene status. The length of the CDR3 is 21 residues.

V usage is TRBV30 and J usage is TRBJ2-3, with 10 bases aligning to TRBD2. V lost 5 bases, J lost 1 base, and 9 bases stayed unmatched. The germline V gene has CDR1 GTSNPN and CDR2 SVGIG (reference sequence). The CDR3 sequence is 16 residues long. The CDR3 here is CAWALGGLARTDTQYF. The CDR3 DNA reads TGTGCCTGGGCCCTGGGGGGACTAGCGCGCACAGATACGCAGTATTTT.

The J gene is TRBJ2-1, the V gene TRBV4-3; possible D gene TRBD1, 6 bases. The CDR3 runs to 15 residues. Trimming shortened V by 1 base and J by 10 bases, and 17 bases separated the two germline ends. In germline, CDR1 is LGHNA, CDR2 YSLEER. CDR3 sequence reads: CASSQGVAGVKEQFF. DNA of the CDR3: TGCGCCAGCAGCCAAGGGGTGGCAGGGGTTAAGGAGCAGTTCTTC.

The chain links TRBV5-1 to TRBJ2-3; no reliable D call. CDR1 is SGHRS and CDR2 is YFSETQ in the germline V gene. The ends were cut back, 0 bases at V and 1 base at J, with 6 bases in the middle. CDR3 length: 14 residues. In DNA, the CDR3 is TGCGCCAGCAGCTTGGTTCCGGGCACAGATACGCAGTATTTT. Protein product: CASSLVPGTDTQYF.

V is TRBV5-1 and J is TRBJ2-1; D call uncertain. V lost 4 bases and J 0 bases, leaving 11 bases between the germline ends. The CDR3 extends over 15 amino acids. Germline V gives CDR1 SGHRS, CDR2 YFSETQ. CDR3 coding DNA: TGCGCCAGCAGCCCAGAGGAGAGCTCCTACAATGAGCAGTTCTTC. Protein product: CASSPEESSYNEQFF.